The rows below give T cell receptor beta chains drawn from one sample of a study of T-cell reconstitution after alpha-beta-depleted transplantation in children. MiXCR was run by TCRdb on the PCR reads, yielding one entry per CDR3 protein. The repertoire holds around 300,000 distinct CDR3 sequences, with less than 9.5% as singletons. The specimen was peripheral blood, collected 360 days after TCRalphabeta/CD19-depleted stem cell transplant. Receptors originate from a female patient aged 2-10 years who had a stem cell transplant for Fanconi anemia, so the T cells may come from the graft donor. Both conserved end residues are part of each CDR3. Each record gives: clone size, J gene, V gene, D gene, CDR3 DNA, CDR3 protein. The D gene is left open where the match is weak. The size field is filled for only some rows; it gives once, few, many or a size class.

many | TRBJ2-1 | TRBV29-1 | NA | TGCAGCGCGGACAATTGGGCCAATGAGCAGTTCTTC | CSADNWANEQFF
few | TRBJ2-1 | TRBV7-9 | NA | TGTGCCAGCAGCTCAGTAAAGACACCTATTTACAATGAGCAGTTCTTC | CASSSVKTPIYNEQFF
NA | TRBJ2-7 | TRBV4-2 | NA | TGTGCCAGCAGCCAAGGCCCGCAAGGGGGGGGCGAGCAGTACTTC | CASSQGPQGGGEQYF
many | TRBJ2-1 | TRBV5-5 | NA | TGTGCCGCCGGCCGGGACATCTCCTACAATGAGCAGTTCTTC | CAAGRDISYNEQFF
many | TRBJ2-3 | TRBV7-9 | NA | TGTGCCAGCAGCTTAGTCAACAACCCCACAGATACGCAGTATTTT | CASSLVNNPTDTQYF
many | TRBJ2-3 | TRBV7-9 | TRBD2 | TGTGCCAGCAGCTTAACTAGCGGGGGACTGGATACGCAGTATTTT | CASSLTSGGLDTQYF
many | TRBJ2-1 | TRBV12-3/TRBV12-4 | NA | TGTGCCAGCAGTTATAGGGATGAGCAGTTCTTC | CASSYRDEQFF
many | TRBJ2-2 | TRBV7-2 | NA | TGTGCCAGCAGCTTACGGTCAGTCGGGGAGCTGTTTTTT | CASSLRSVGELFF
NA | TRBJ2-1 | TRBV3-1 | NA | TGTGCCAGCAGCCACCTCTTGAGCTCCTACAATGAGCAGTTCTTC | CASSHLLSSYNEQFF
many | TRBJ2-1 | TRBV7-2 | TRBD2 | TGTGCCAGCAGCTTACATAGCGGGGGCGTAAATGAGCAGTTCTTC | CASSLHSGGVNEQFF
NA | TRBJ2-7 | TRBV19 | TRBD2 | TGTGCCAGTAGTCCAGTTGGAGCGGGGTTGCACGAGCAGTACTTC | CASSPVGAGLHEQYF
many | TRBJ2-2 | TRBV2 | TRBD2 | TGTGCCAGCAGACCTAGCGGGAGGGCGTACACCGGGGAGCTGTTTTTT | CASRPSGRAYTGELFF
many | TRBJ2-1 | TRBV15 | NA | TGTGCCACCAGCAGAGATCTTCGGAATGAGCAGTTCTTC | CATSRDLRNEQFF
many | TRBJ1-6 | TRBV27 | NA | TGTGCCAGCAGTTTAATGGTTAATTCACCCCTCCACTTT | CASSLMVNSPLHF
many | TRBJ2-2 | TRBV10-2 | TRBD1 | TGCGCCAGCAAGGGACAGAGAGCGAACACCGGGGAGCTGTTTTTT | CASKGQRANTGELFF
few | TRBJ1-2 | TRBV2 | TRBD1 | TGTGCCAGCAGTGAGTGGGACAGGGGCTACACCTTC | CASSEWDRGYTF
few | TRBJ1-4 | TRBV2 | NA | TGTGCCAGCAGTGAGTCGGGGGAGTTTAATGAAAAACTGTTTTTT | CASSESGEFNEKLFF